This record concerns one T cell receptor (beta chain) sequence. The method was immunoSEQ multiplex PCR; TCRdb's version includes in-frame clones alone and lacks a portion of them. The table has 130,000 or so clones, approximately 88% seen once. These data come from a study of blood T cell repertoires in COVID-19. The source of this sequence is a man aged 45-65 years with acute or convalescent COVID-19. The specimen sequenced was peripheral blood.

The CDR3 spells CASSQRGDSGDSNTGELFF. Written as DNA, the CDR3 is TGTGCCAGCAGCCAAAGAGGGGATAGCGGGGATTCGAACACCGGGGAGCTGTTTTTT. J is TRBJ2-2 and V is TRBV4-2, with TRBD2 matching over 8 bases. CDR1 and CDR2 (germline): LGHNA, YNFKEQ. V lost 2 bases to trimming and J lost 0 bases; unmatched junction nucleotides: 11. The CDR3 has 19 residues.